The 6 T cell receptor beta chains in this list originate from one sample, sequenced in a study of metastatic and nonmetastatic thyroid tumors. TCRdb called clones again from the PCR reads with MiXCR. The sample has around 25,000 clones, about a quarter seen once. Thyroid surgery took place with no prior treatment in any patient. Sequenced material: blood. These receptors were obtained from a male donor with papillary thyroid cancer or a benign thyroid nodule (not recorded which). Some clones in this sample may be carry-over from other donors' samples.

This clone appeared a single time. The rearrangement joins TRBV9 to TRBJ2-2; tentative D call: TRBD2 (6 bases). The V and J ends lost 3 bases and 4 bases respectively, with 19 bases between them. Germline V gives CDR1 SGDLS, CDR2 YYNGEE. This CDR3 is built from 17 residues. The CDR3 nucleotides are TGTGCCAGCAGCGGAAACAGGCTTGTCGGGAGCACCGGGGAGCTGTTTTTT. Amino acid sequence: CASSGNRLVGSTGELFF.

This clone was seen at least ten times. V gene TRBV18 combines with J gene TRBJ1-1; a possible D gene is TRBD1 (5 bases). The CDR3 is made up of 15 amino acids. Germline CDR1 KGHSH, CDR2 LQKENI. Trimming pared 0 bases from V and 4 bases from J, leaving 12 bases between. This chain's CDR3 is CASSPPEQVGTEAFF. Written as DNA, the CDR3 is TGTGCCAGCTCACCACCGGAACAGGTCGGCACTGAAGCTTTCTTT.

This rearrangement joins TRBV10-3 to TRBJ2-7; D ambiguous. Trimming left V 2 bases short and J 3 bases short, with 5 bases between. The CDR3 length is 12 residues. The germline V gene encodes CDR1 ENHRY and CDR2 SYGVKD. The CDR3 region has the DNA TGTGCCATCAGTGAGAGACACTACGAGCAGTACTTC. Translated: CAISERHYEQYF.

This clone was detected ten times or more. This chain joins TRBV27 and TRBJ1-1; tentative D call: TRBD1 (5 bases). With 3 bases removed from V and 5 bases from J, the gap between germline ends came to 16 bases. Germline assignment: CDR1 MNHEY and CDR2 SMNVEV (reference sequence). The CDR3 totals 15 residues. The CDR3 protein is CASSFLDNSPTEAFF. CDR3 coding DNA: TGTGCCAGCAGTTTTCTGGACAACTCCCCAACTGAAGCTTTCTTT.

The chain couples TRBV20-1 to TRBJ2-7; D is perhaps TRBD1 (5 bases). Looked up from germline, CDR1 is DFQATT and CDR2 is SNEGSKA (reference sequence). The CDR3 sequence is 13 residues long. V was clipped by 5 bases and J by 5 bases, with 16 bases between them. CDR3 loop: CSAGQGFQDEQYF. CDR3 nucleotide sequence: TGCAGTGCTGGGCAGGGATTCCAGGACGAGCAGTACTTC.

By share, this clone ranks as medium-sized. The chain links TRBV24-1 to TRBJ2-2, with D hard to call. The V gene's germline CDR1 is KGHDR and CDR2 SFDVKD. This CDR3 region has 15 residues. Trimming removed 4 bases at V and 0 bases at J, with 8 bases between. CDR3 sequence reads: CATSDSRANTGELFF. The CDR3 bases are TGTGCCACCAGTGACTCCCGGGCGAACACCGGGGAGCTGTTTTTT.